Listed below are T cell receptor beta chains from one sample, sequenced in a study of blood T cell repertoires in COVID-19. The repertoire was sequenced with immunoSEQ multiplex PCR; TCRdb's copy has only in-frame clones and lacks some. The data show about 100,000 clones, 75% to 90% seen once. The sequencing input was peripheral blood. Source of these receptors: an elderly man with acute or convalescent COVID-19. CDR3s include the opening cysteine and the closing phenylalanine or tryptophan. Fields, in order: D gene, J gene, V gene, CDR3 protein. D genes are given only for firm matches.

>NA|TRBJ1-6|TRBV6-2/TRBV6-3
CASSYGLLFNSPLHF
>TRBD1|TRBJ2-1|TRBV27
CASSRDRGGEQFF
>NA|TRBJ1-5|TRBV7-2
CASSFGGDDQPQHF
>NA|TRBJ1-1|TRBV5-1
CASSLVGGADTEAFF
>NA|TRBJ2-2|TRBV30
CAWSKGSEGTGELFF
>TRBD1|TRBJ1-3|TRBV28
CASSLSGTGGNTIYF
>TRBD2|TRBJ2-3|TRBV20-1
CSASPIAGASDTQYF
>NA|TRBJ2-7|TRBV7-2
CASSLGANYEQYF
>NA|TRBJ1-1|TRBV7-2
CASSRRGGTEAFF
>NA|TRBJ2-7|TRBV11-3
CASSHTGSSLRYF
>NA|TRBJ2-4|TRBV10-3
CAISASVGSGEENIQYF
>TRBD2|TRBJ2-5|TRBV4-2
CASSQELAGVQGTQYF
>NA|TRBJ2-3|TRBV2
CASDRERGTDTQYF
>NA|TRBJ2-1|TRBV19
CASSIDRSSYNEQFF
>TRBD1|TRBJ1-2|TRBV2
CASSERQGVKYGYTF
>TRBD1|TRBJ2-2|TRBV9
CASGDRGRGGELFF
>TRBD1|TRBJ1-1|TRBV5-4
CASSSPWTGRTEAFF
>TRBD1|TRBJ2-7|TRBV6-5
CASTEDRGAYEQYF
>NA|TRBJ2-7|TRBV7-9
CASSFQRDEQYF
>TRBD1|TRBJ2-3|TRBV10-2
CATDRGRTDTQYF
>NA|TRBJ2-7|TRBV28
CASSLLAGRTYEQYF
>NA|TRBJ2-7|TRBV7-2
CASSSRGQSSYEQYF
>NA|TRBJ1-3|TRBV28
CASPTPSGNTIYF
>NA|TRBJ2-3|TRBV5-6
CASSATGTQYF
>NA|TRBJ1-5|TRBV19
CASKGAGINQPQHF
>NA|TRBJ2-2|TRBV7-8
CASSLVSTRFVAGELFF
>NA|TRBJ2-7|TRBV6-2/TRBV6-3
CASSYPPADSSYEQYF
>TRBD2|TRBJ2-1|TRBV2
CASSDGLAGVYEQFF
>TRBD1|TRBJ2-2|TRBV10-3
CAIRGDRENTGELFF
>TRBD2|TRBJ2-1|TRBV27
CASSPLEGLAGAEQFF
>TRBD2|TRBJ2-5|TRBV2
CASSLGTSGETQYF
>NA|TRBJ2-3|TRBV7-9
CASSFIVGAQTDTQYF
>NA|TRBJ2-7|TRBV10-2
CASRAAPYEQYF
>TRBD2|TRBJ2-1|TRBV24-1
CATSDSGLAGEQFF
>TRBD1|TRBJ1-1|TRBV30
CAWSPTRTGEAFF
>NA|TRBJ2-7|TRBV28
CASSPPTGTYEQYF
>NA|TRBJ1-3|TRBV7-9
CASSSMIPGSGNTIYF
>NA|TRBJ2-7|TRBV6-5
CASSYFLASTYEQYF
>NA|TRBJ2-1|TRBV7-8
CASSASGPGSYNEQFF
>NA|TRBJ1-3|TRBV29-1
CSVEVPTSGNTIYF
>NA|TRBJ2-1|TRBV6-1
CASSESRNEQFF
>NA|TRBJ2-7|TRBV5-6
CASSLGADPRSEQYF
>NA|TRBJ2-2|TRBV15
CATSLDTPRELFF
>TRBD2|TRBJ2-7|TRBV19
CASSISSGRTSYEQYF
>TRBD1|TRBJ2-5|TRBV7-2
CASSPRQGWKTQYF
>NA|TRBJ1-1|TRBV28
CASSLVGQLNTEAFF
>TRBD1|TRBJ1-2|TRBV4-1
CASSQGDRAYGYTF
>TRBD2|TRBJ2-3|TRBV28
CASSSRKGLGITDTQYF
>TRBD2|TRBJ2-1|TRBV11-3
CASSQGLAGTEQFF
>TRBD1|TRBJ1-1|TRBV27
CASRRQGYTEAFF
>TRBD1|TRBJ1-1|TRBV19
CASSLTGAAFF
>TRBD1|TRBJ2-2|TRBV11-3
CASSRQGVAFTGELFF
>NA|TRBJ1-3|TRBV5-1
CASSLESGQPSTGNTIYF
>TRBD2|TRBJ2-3|TRBV6-6
CASRRTSGIITDTQYF
>TRBD1|TRBJ1-5|TRBV2
CASSNRDSPSSNQPQHF
>TRBD1|TRBJ2-7|TRBV28
CASSSPAGRGLYEQYF
>TRBD2|TRBJ2-1|TRBV6-2/TRBV6-3
CASSYHGGEGRTIF
>TRBD1|TRBJ2-7|TRBV6-2/TRBV6-3
CASSDRGGSYEQYF
>TRBD2|TRBJ2-7|TRBV7-2
CASSPWGRLASSSYEQYF